This T cell receptor beta chain was found in a study of CD8+CD57+ T cells in acquired aplastic anemia. Study at large: On average, sorted CD4+ and CD8+ cells gave 3.2 ug of DNA.

V was trimmed by 5 bases and J by 2 bases, leaving 13 bases between them. Germline-derived CDR1 and CDR2 are MDHEN and SYDVKM. The CDR3 has 14 amino acids. There are many counts of this clonotype. For CDR3 and TCR beta VDJ profiling, genomic DNA was the template used. Using its own MiXCR run on the reads, TCRdb lists one record per CDR3 protein. The sample lists about 190,000 distinct CDR3 sequences, 50% to 75% occurring once. The sample consisted of sorted CD4+, CD8+, or CD8+CD57+ T cells (not recorded which) from PBMCs. This receptor was identified in a human donor with severe aplastic anemia or a healthy control (not recorded which). The chain is built from TRBV28 and TRBJ2-7, with D possibly being TRBD1 (6 bases). CDR3 loop: CASSKVGQPYEQYF. The CDR3 nucleotides are TGTGCCAGCAGTAAAGTCGGACAGCCCTACGAGCAGTACTTC.